Detailed here is one T cell receptor (beta chain). This entry belongs to a study of blood T cell repertoires in COVID-19. TCRdb's copy holds only in-frame clones and misses some; the assay was immunoSEQ multiplex PCR. The sample records about 300,000 clones, roughly 88% being singletons. The specimen was peripheral blood. The sequence was collected from a woman in her thirties with COVID-19, enrolled during active disease.

The CDR3: CASSPGTPWGLHGYTF. CDR3 in DNA: TGTGCCAGCAGCCCCGGGACCCCATGGGGGCTACACGGTTACACCTTC. The chain uses TRBV7-8 and TRBJ1-2; D is possibly TRBD1 (6 bases). Germline CDR1 SGHVS, CDR2 FQNEAQ. The V end lost 5 bases, the J end lost 11 bases, and 27 bases lay between the germline ends. The CDR3 extends over 16 amino acids.